This is a list of T cell receptor beta chains from one sample in a study of cytomegalovirus exposure and HLA in healthy donors. Data came from immunoSEQ multiplex PCR; TCRdb stores just in-frame clones and leaves some out. The table lists 80,000 to 95,000 clones, about 94% of them singletons, with about 1.1% in the top ten. The sequencing input was PBMCs. The receptors derive from a woman aged 25 to 39 in good health and CMV-seropositive. The CDR3 runs from the conserved cysteine through the conserved F or W. A D gene is named only where the DNA matches it firmly. Where a row states a size, it is once, few, many or the class of an expanded clone; other rows omit it.

cdr3_length j_call v_call clone_size d_call cdr3_aa cdr3_nt
17 TRBJ2-3 TRBV9 - TRBD2 CASSSRTSGHGADTQYF TGTGCCAGCAGCAGCCGTACTAGCGGGCATGGGGCAGATACGCAGTATTTT
15 TRBJ2-7 TRBV28 once - CASSRRDRDSYEQYF TGTGCCAGCAGCCGGCGGGACAGAGATTCCTACGAGCAGTACTTC
13 TRBJ1-1 TRBV11-2 - TRBD1 CASSLSGGTEAFF TGTGCCAGCAGCTTATCAGGGGGGACTGAAGCTTTCTTT
15 TRBJ2-3 TRBV27 - TRBD2 CASRGSGRHRDTQYF TGTGCCAGCAGGGGGAGCGGGAGGCATAGAGATACGCAGTATTTT
13 TRBJ1-2 TRBV6-5 few TRBD1 CASSQHQGGGYTF TGTGCCAGCAGTCAACATCAGGGGGGTGGCTACACCTTC
19 TRBJ2-2 TRBV7-3 - TRBD2 CASSLRAGGGRVRTGELFF TGTGCCAGCAGCTTACGGGCTGGAGGAGGGAGGGTTCGGACCGGGGAGCTGTTTTTT
15 TRBJ1-1 TRBV7-3 - - CASSLRQGMNTEAFF TGTGCCAGCAGCTTAAGGCAGGGGATGAACACTGAAGCTTTCTTT
17 TRBJ2-3 TRBV10-2 - TRBD2 CASTRGRRELTTDTQYF TGCGCCAGCACCCGAGGTCGGCGGGAGCTTACCACAGATACGCAGTATTTT
17 TRBJ1-3 TRBV21-1 - - CASSPRKRTFSGNTIYF TGTGCCAGCAGCCCCCGAAAGCGGACCTTCTCTGGAAACACCATATATTTT
15 TRBJ2-3 TRBV28 - - CASSLWQASTDTQYF TGTGCCAGCAGTTTATGGCAGGCTAGCACAGATACGCAGTATTTT
12 TRBJ2-1 TRBV27 - - CASSPLRNEQFF TGTGCCAGCAGCCCCCTGAGGAATGAGCAGTTCTTC
18 TRBJ2-6 TRBV7-2 - TRBD1 CASSSQGAPSSGANVLTF TGTGCCAGCAGCTCTCAGGGGGCCCCAAGCTCTGGGGCCAACGTCCTGACTTTC
13 TRBJ1-1 TRBV18 - - CASSSREGTEAFF TGTGCCAGCTCATCTAGGGAGGGCACTGAAGCTTTCTTT
17 TRBJ2-3 TRBV9 - TRBD2 CASSVAVLAGNTDTQYF TGTGCCAGCAGCGTAGCTGTCCTAGCGGGAAACACAGATACGCAGTATTTT
14 TRBJ1-2 TRBV6-6 - TRBD1 CASTRTGPNYGYTF TGTGCCAGCACTCGGACAGGGCCTAACTATGGCTACACCTTC
15 TRBJ1-5 TRBV28 - TRBD1 CASSGQGALSQPQHF TGTGCCAGCAGTGGACAGGGGGCCCTGAGTCAGCCCCAGCATTTT
19 TRBJ2-6 TRBV7-2 - TRBD2 CASSPLGTSGRSGANVLTF TGTGCCAGCAGCCCGCTAGGGACTAGCGGGAGGTCTGGGGCCAACGTCCTGACTTTC
15 TRBJ1-1 TRBV7-8 - - CASSLARWQGTEAFF TGTGCCAGCAGCTTAGCAAGATGGCAGGGAACTGAAGCTTTCTTT
15 TRBJ2-7 TRBV6-5 - TRBD2 CASSYSNSGSYEQYF TGTGCCAGCAGTTACTCGAATAGCGGGAGTTACGAGCAGTACTTC
15 TRBJ2-7 TRBV7-2 - TRBD2 CASSSWTSEGGEQYF TGTGCCAGCAGCTCTTGGACTAGCGAAGGGGGGGAGCAGTACTTC
17 TRBJ1-5 TRBV15 once - CATSRDVLEDRHQPQHF TGTGCCACCAGCAGAGATGTTTTGGAGGACCGGCATCAGCCCCAGCATTTT
17 TRBJ2-2 TRBV19 - TRBD1 CASSIGDRVPGTGELFF TGTGCCAGTAGTATCGGGGACAGGGTCCCAGGAACCGGGGAGCTGTTTTTT
15 TRBJ1-1 TRBV5-1 once TRBD1 CASSPHRGLVTEAFF TGCGCCAGCAGCCCCCACAGGGGACTGGTTACTGAAGCTTTCTTT
14 TRBJ1-4 TRBV27 - - CASSFQGINEKLFF TGTGCCAGCAGTTTCCAGGGCATTAATGAAAAACTGTTTTTT
13 TRBJ2-7 TRBV6-5 - TRBD2 CASRGGGPYEQYF TGTGCCAGCAGGGGGGGAGGGCCATACGAGCAGTACTTC
15 TRBJ2-7 TRBV15 - - CATSRVEGASYEQYF TGTGCCACCAGCAGAGTGGAGGGGGCATCCTACGAGCAGTACTTC
14 TRBJ1-4 TRBV4-3 - - CASSPIPVLGELFF TGCGCCAGCAGCCCAATCCCCGTCTTAGGAGAACTGTTTTTT
14 TRBJ2-3 TRBV7-2 - - CASSLTQGTDTQYF TGTGCCAGCAGCTTAACCCAGGGCACAGATACGCAGTATTTT
13 TRBJ2-5 TRBV4-2 - TRBD1 CASSLGTAETQYF TGTGCCAGCAGCCTCGGGACAGCAGAGACCCAGTACTTC
13 TRBJ2-7 TRBV28 - TRBD1 CATFNRGPYEQYF TGTGCCACCTTTAACAGGGGGCCTTACGAGCAGTACTTC
12 TRBJ1-2 TRBV28 - TRBD1 CASSGQGYGYTF TGTGCCAGCAGCGGACAGGGCTATGGCTACACCTTC
16 TRBJ1-2 TRBV10-3 - TRBD1 CAISESGQPTVHGYTF TGTGCCATCAGTGAGTCGGGACAGCCGACTGTGCATGGCTACACCTTC
14 TRBJ1-2 TRBV4-1 - - CASSQPRNNYGYTF TGCGCCAGCAGCCAGCCCAGGAATAACTATGGCTACACCTTC
14 TRBJ1-2 TRBV19 - - CASKIWRGDYGYTF TGTGCCAGTAAGATCTGGAGAGGAGACTATGGCTACACCTTC
13 TRBJ2-1 TRBV30 - - CAWSAGADNEQFF TGTGCCTGGAGTGCGGGAGCGGACAATGAGCAGTTCTTC
16 TRBJ2-5 TRBV7-9 - TRBD2 CASSPSTGLLQEAQYF TGTGCCAGCAGCCCCTCAACGGGACTACTCCAAGAGGCCCAGTACTTC
15 TRBJ1-5 TRBV6-1 - - CASILFGIGNQPQHF TGTGCCAGCATTTTGTTCGGGATCGGCAATCAGCCCCAGCATTTT
20 TRBJ2-3 TRBV14 - TRBD2 CASSQTGTSGSLNRPDTQYF TGTGCCAGCAGCCAGACCGGGACTAGCGGGAGCCTAAACCGACCAGATACGCAGTATTTT
13 TRBJ1-5 TRBV5-5 - - CASSFGTKQPQHF TGTGCCAGCAGCTTTGGGACAAAACAGCCCCAGCATTTT
12 TRBJ2-5 TRBV2 - - CASSEVRETQYF TGTGCCAGCAGTGAAGTTCGAGAGACCCAGTACTTC
13 TRBJ1-1 TRBV5-1 - - CASSFYSNTEAFF TGCGCCAGCAGCTTTTACAGTAACACTGAAGCTTTCTTT
15 TRBJ1-1 TRBV28 - - CASSLPDGENTEAFF TGTGCCAGCAGTTTACCGGACGGGGAGAACACTGAAGCTTTCTTT
13 TRBJ2-2 TRBV6-5 - - CASSETNTGELFF TGTGCCAGCAGCGAGACGAACACCGGGGAGCTGTTTTTT
17 TRBJ1-3 TRBV4-2 - TRBD1 CASSRGQGRGAGNTIYF TGTGCCAGCAGCCGAGGACAGGGGCGGGGGGCTGGAAACACCATATATTTT
15 TRBJ2-3 TRBV27 - TRBD2 CASSSASGATDTQYF TGTGCCAGCAGTTCGGCTAGCGGCGCCACAGATACGCAGTATTTT
17 TRBJ2-2 TRBV19 - TRBD1 CASGQGASSVNTGELFF TGTGCCAGCGGACAGGGGGCGTCATCGGTAAACACCGGGGAGCTGTTTTTT
16 TRBJ2-1 TRBV2 - TRBD2 CASSGLAGLSYNEQFF TGTGCCAGCAGTGGTCTAGCGGGACTCTCCTACAATGAGCAGTTCTTC
13 TRBJ1-2 TRBV28 - - CASSQTRVRGYTF TGTGCCAGCAGCCAAACTCGAGTGAGGGGCTACACCTTC
17 TRBJ2-7 TRBV9 - - CASSVVAGMDGSYEQYF TGTGCCAGCAGCGTAGTGGCAGGGATGGATGGATCCTACGAGCAGTACTTC
19 TRBJ2-3 TRBV2 - TRBD2 CASSAGTSGRWASTDTQYF TGTGCCAGCAGTGCCGGGACTAGCGGGAGATGGGCTAGCACAGATACGCAGTATTTT